This T cell receptor (beta chain) derives from a study of T cell clones after liver transplantation. About the study: Apart from three HCV-positive recipients, transplants were for non-autoimmune, non-viral reasons.

Data came from immunoSEQ multiplex PCR; TCRdb stores just in-frame clones and leaves some out. The sample has tens of thousands of clones; 70% to 85% are singletons. The sequence came from a human patient who received a liver transplant. The graft donor may have given rise to some T cells. The sequencing here drew on CD4+ T cells from blood, taken roughly 3.5 years after liver transplant.

The DNA of the CDR3 is TGCAGCGTTTCCCTAGCGGGAGGGCCTGATACGCAGTATTTT. Protein: CSVSLAGGPDTQYF. The genes are TRBV29-1 and TRBJ2-3, with 12 bases aligning to TRBD2. Per the germline V gene, CDR1 is SQVTM and CDR2 is ANQGSEA. CDR3 length: 14 residues. With V trimmed by 5 bases and J by 6 bases, 6 bases remained unmatched.